The clone carrying this TCR beta chain came up many times. The sample belongs to a study of T-cell memory formation after mild COVID-19. The CDR3 sequence is 16 residues long. Germline V lookup: CDR1 SGHRS, CDR2 YFSETQ. Germline trimming cut 4 bases from V and 8 bases from J; bases unmatched to any gene: 8. TCRdb independently ran MiXCR on the 5' RACE reads; one entry per CDR3 protein. The sample consists of more than 250,000 distinct CDR3 sequences, about a sixth of them appearing once. The chain combines TRBV5-1 with TRBJ2-1, with 14 bases identical to TRBD2. The sample was PBMCs or a T cell subset sorted from them (not recorded which). This receptor was taken from a man aged 18 to 30 who had mild COVID-19 (a few samples of this study predate the infection). Cell type and time point are not known. In nucleotides, the CDR3 is TGCGCCAGCAGCGAAATGACTAGCGGGGGGGCCGATGAGCAGTTCTTC. This sequence encodes CASSEMTSGGADEQFF.